This T cell receptor (beta chain) was found in a study of response to subunit inactivated influenza vaccine. This clonotype has only a few counts. Via MiXCR, TCRdb re-called the RT-PCR reads, giving one row per CDR3 protein. Of hundreds of thousands of distinct CDR3 sequences listed, 12% to 15% were seen once; the top ten hold less than 9%. The germline V gene has CDR1 MGHRA and CDR2 YSYEKL. The CDR3 extends over 13 amino acids. Trimming pared 2 bases from V and 3 bases from J, leaving 8 bases between. The TCR sequence derives from a man aged 45-60 years who received an inactivated influenza vaccine. This chain connects TRBV4-1 to TRBJ2-7; D is perhaps TRBD2 (5 bases). The sequenced sample was PBMCs from blood, obtained 14 days before vaccination. The CDR3 region is CASSQWEYYEQYF. CDR3 bases: TGCGCCAGCAGCCAATGGGAGTACTACGAGCAGTACTTC.